This T cell receptor beta chain was sequenced during a study of Graves' ophthalmopathy and Graves' hyperthyroidism (dated by TCRdb to 2017 to 2018). Regarding the complete study: Peripheral blood was collected at initial diagnosis, prior to any treatment. The study used TCR beta repertoire signatures to distinguish Graves' ophthalmopathy from Graves' hyperthyroidism and to predict progression to ophthalmopathy. In total, over 130 blood samples were TCR-sequenced: 43 ophthalmopathy, 80 or so hyperthyroidism and about 17 hyperthyroidism-to-ophthalmopathy patients. To explore V-J signatures that separate ophthalmopathy from hyperthyroidism, a discovery set of about 100 patients was enrolled, consisting of 43 with ophthalmopathy and approximately 60 with stable hyperthyroidism. The independent validation cohort included approximately 19 hyperthyroidism patients plus 17 patients who later progressed from hyperthyroidism to ophthalmopathy. T-cell repertoires of thyroid tissue and blood were compared in several hyperthyroidism patients. After sampling, hyperthyroidism patients received methimazole starting at 30 mg daily, and ophthalmopathy patients received high-dose intravenous methylprednisolone.

The trim is 7 bases for V and 4 bases for J, with a gap of 26 bases between the germline ends. The germline V gene yields SNHLY for CDR1 and FYNNEI for CDR2. From its cysteine to its phenylalanine, the CDR3 spans 17 amino acids. CDR3 DNA only is kept here, 51 bases in frame from base 1. For repertoire sequencing, TCR beta CDR3 regions were amplified from RNA transcripts. A first-round RT-PCR used HTBI primers with the Qiagen OneStep RT-PCR kit, followed by a second-round multiplex PCR, size selection and purification. Sequencing of the libraries was carried out on an Illumina HiSeq2000 in paired-end mode with 100 bp reads. The authors' pipeline ran thus. SOAPnuke was used to process the reads, removing any read that contained adapters or uncalled bases, had a mean Phred below 15, or lacked an exact match to the constant primer or identifier. COPE v1.2.5 was used to merge high-quality paired reads. Each unique nucleotide sequence was treated as a clonotype, and MiTCR v1.1 was used to align the clonotypes to the IMGT TRB V, D and J references. The analysis was limited to V-J combinations with a frequency above 0.0001, which together covered around 99% of the repertoires. For each V-J combination, a TCR clonal expansion and chaos score was defined as F50 clonal expansion divided by the chaos observed in the TCRdist matrix. Welch's t-statistics and random forest were used to narrow the features down to around 13 V-J combinations, which were then fed into a naive Bayes classifier. Thyroid-blood repertoire similarity was quantified with the Morisita-Horn index. The public reads were reprocessed in TCRdb via fastp at Q25 and MiXCR, keeping in-frame beta chains. One record per CDR3 amino acid sequence lists the most common genes and DNA. In this record, the V and J calls reflect TCRdb's handling and not the investigators' own analysis. This sample has about 740,000 distinct CDR3 sequences in its table, and around 40% of those were observed once. 44% of the sample comes from the top ten.

Comment on this clonotype: Its antigen is unknown. Per-nucleotide qualities are absent, and no much larger clonotype sits a single base away.

The full study reports these points: Ophthalmopathy was separated from stable hyperthyroidism by the 13-signature model with 85% to 90% sensitivity and around 81% specificity in cross-validation and with 80%/75% in the test set. Most of the expanded thyroid clonotypes with a frequency above 0.001 were also detected in blood, and it was suggested that the thyroid immune response may be reflected by blood repertoires. Sample size was not predetermined statistically, and investigators were not blinded to group allocation. In validation, the model predicted ophthalmopathy progression with 55% to 71% sensitivity and around 72% specificity; 12 predicted patients were CT-confirmed with GO in a median of around 6 months.

Ophthalmopathy patients were characterized by moderately to severely active disease, a Clinical Activity Score of at least 3, a NOSPECS grade of at least 4, and a disease duration under 3 months. Patients with other autoimmune diseases, uncontrolled infections, pregnancy or lactation were excluded. Clinical symptoms, serum thyroxine, TRAb, thyroid ultrasound and orbital computed tomography were used for diagnosis. Using Ficoll-Paque density gradient centrifugation, PBMCs were isolated from 10 ml of fresh peripheral blood. Total RNA was extracted with Trizol reagent and quality-checked on an Agilent 2100 Bioanalyzer.

The rearranged segments are TRBV2 and TRBJ2-7; the D gene is perhaps TRBD2, from 5 matching bases. The TCR originated in an adult man with Graves' ophthalmopathy. Specimen: peripheral blood. In nucleotides, the sequence is TGTGCCAGCAATATAGAGTCCAGGACTGCTTGGGATTACGAGCAGTACTTC. The encoded protein is CASNIESRTAWDYEQYF.